The text below deals with one T cell receptor (beta chain). Its target is unknown. The data were taken from a study of graft-versus-host responses after intestinal transplantation. For the study at large: Transplant recipients had multivisceral, liver-intestinal, or isolated intestinal grafts. Following induction with anti-thymocyte globulin, all recipients were given tacrolimus and steroids for about three years. Whole-study findings and limits: Early post-transplant falls in HvG clones accompanied the peak levels of circulating GvH clones.

V was pared by 0 bases and J by 2 bases, with 12 bases between. The CDR3 sequence is 15 residues long. Germline V CDR1 and CDR2: SGHRS, YFSETQ. Sequenced by immunoSEQ multiplex PCR; TCRdb stores in-frame clones only, minus some. The sample holds more than 90,000 clones, around 94% seen once. The chain recombines TRBV5-1 with TRBJ2-7; D is ambiguous. This TCR was recovered from a human donor who was the organ donor for an intestinal transplant. The starting material was unstimulated CD4+ T cells sorted from spleen or lymph node cells, obtained before transplant. The CDR3 loop is CASSLVPAPTYEQYF. In DNA, the CDR3 is TGCGCCAGCAGCTTGGTGCCGGCGCCAACCTACGAGCAGTACTTC. Full variable domain (rest looked up from reference TRBV5-1 and TRBJ2-7): KAGVTQTPRYLIKTRGQQVTLSCSPISGHRSVSWYQQTPGQGLQFLFEYFSETQRNKGNFPGRFSGRQFSNSRSEMNVSTLELGDSALYLCASSLVPAPTYEQYFGPGTRLTVT.